What follows are 15 T cell receptor beta chains derived from one specimen sequenced in a study of identical twins. One entry per CDR3 protein, called by TCRdb with MiXCR from the 5' RACE reads. The sample includes about 470,000 distinct CDR3 sequences, roughly a quarter of them seen just once. The sample was also reused in another study, on T cells expressing NK-cell markers.

The specimen was CD4+ T cells sorted from blood. These receptor sequences come from a woman younger than 30 in good health.

This clonotype was counted only a few times. The genes are TRBV5-1 and TRBJ2-7; maybe TRBD2 (5 bases). Germline V gives CDR1 SGHRS, CDR2 YFSETQ. CDR3 length equals 14 residues. The V gene lost 0 bases and the J gene lost 7 bases, with 14 bases spanning the gap. The CDR3 is CASSLELNSGEQYF. CDR3 nucleotide sequence: TGCGCCAGCAGCTTGGAGCTTAACTCGGGGGAGCAGTACTTC. The whole variable domain, remainder taken from reference TRBV5-1 and TRBJ2-7, is KAGVTQTPRYLIKTRGQQVTLSCSPISGHRSVSWYQQTPGQGLQFLFEYFSETQRNKGNFPGRFSGRQFSNSRSEMNVSTLELGDSALYLCASSLELNSGEQYFGPGTRLTVT.

The rearrangement uses TRBV5-1 and TRBJ2-3; D not certain. Germline CDR1 reads SGHRS; CDR2 reads YFSETQ. V lost 1 base and J lost 2, with 11 bases in between. This CDR3 is 15 amino acids long. CDR3 in DNA: TGCGCCAGCAGCTTGTTGGCACCTGCCACAGATACGCAGTATTTT. Amino acids: CASSLLAPATDTQYF.

The sample holds a few counts of this clonotype. The rearrangement uses TRBV5-5 and TRBJ1-5; 8 nucleotides line up with TRBD1. CDR3 length: 14 residues. The ends lost 2 bases at V and 7 bases at J; junction bases unmatched: 5. Germline values: CDR1 SGHKS, CDR2 YYEKEE (reference sequence). The CDR3 nucleotides read TGTGCCAGCAGCTTAGGACAGGGACGCCAGCCCCAGCATTTT. This gives the protein CASSLGQGRQPQHF. The whole variable domain, remainder taken from reference TRBV5-5 and TRBJ1-5, is DAGVTQSPTHLIKTRGQQVTLRCSPISGHKSVSWYQQVLGQGPQFIFQYYEKEERGRGNFPDRFSARQFPNYSSELNVNALLLGDSALYLCASSLGQGRQPQHFGDGTRLSIL.

The chain couples TRBV18 to TRBJ1-6; no reliable D call. V lost 6 bases to trimming and J lost 1 base, with 13 bases between them. The germline CDR1 and CDR2 sequences are KGHSH and LQKENI. This CDR3 has 16 residues. The CDR3: CASSPIGDSYNSPLHF. CDR3 sequence (DNA): TGTGCCAGCTCCCCCATTGGGGATTCCTATAATTCACCCCTCCACTTT. The variable domain in full, with the rest retrieved from reference TRBV18 and TRBJ1-6, is NAGVMQNPRHLVRRRGQEARLRCSPMKGHSHVYWYRQLPEEGLKFMVYLQKENIIDESGMPKERFSAEFPKEGPSILRIQQVVRGDSAAYFCASSPIGDSYNSPLHFGNGTRLTVT.

This chain connects TRBV24-1 to TRBJ2-1; a possible D gene is TRBD2 (6 bases). The CDR3 loop spans 14 amino acids. V lost 5 bases to trimming and J lost 5 bases, with 12 bases between them. Per the germline V gene, CDR1 is KGHDR and CDR2 is SFDVKD. This CDR3 is CATSALGGNNEQFF. The DNA of the CDR3 is TGTGCCACCAGTGCCCTTGGCGGGAACAATGAGCAGTTCTTC.

The chain has TRBV25-1 and TRBJ2-5; 10 nucleotides line up with TRBD2. J gave up 7 bases and V 8 bases, and 10 bases lay outside the gene matches. This CDR3 is 14 amino acids long. The germline V gene encodes CDR1 MGHDK and CDR2 SYGVNS. CDR3 sequence (DNA): TGTGCCAGCGGGTTTAGCGGGGGGATGGGGACCCAGTACTTC. This sequence encodes CASGFSGGMGTQYF.

V usage is TRBV5-4 and J usage is TRBJ2-5; a weak D match, TRBD2 (7 bases). Germline CDR1 and CDR2: SGHNT and YYREEE (reference sequence). Trimming stripped 5 bases from V and 1 base from J, with 18 bases between. This CDR3 comprises 16 residues. Here the CDR3 DNA reads TGTGCCAGCAGTGAAACAGGGAGGGCTTCCCAAGAGACCCAGTACTTC. It yields the protein CASSETGRASQETQYF.

This clonotype was recorded at least ten times. J is TRBJ1-5 and V is TRBV20-1; TRBD1 is a possible D gene (6 bases). Germline CDR1 and CDR2: DFQATT and SNEGSKA (reference sequence). This CDR3 is 13 amino acids long. Deletions cut 4 bases from V and 5 bases from J, with 12 bases between. The CDR3: CSATRTADQPQHF. The CDR3 bases are TGCAGTGCTACTCGGACAGCAGATCAGCCCCAGCATTTT.

This clonotype came up a few times. The rearrangement links TRBV5-1 to TRBJ2-7; D might be TRBD2 (6 bases). Trimming shortened V by 5 bases and J by 2 bases, and 11 bases separated the two germline ends. CDR3 length equals 13 residues. The germline V gene encodes CDR1 SGHRS and CDR2 YFSETQ. The CDR3 loop reads CASRGSGPYEQYF. In DNA form, the CDR3 reads TGCGCCAGCAGAGGCAGCGGGCCCTACGAGCAGTACTTC.

The chain couples TRBV20-1 to TRBJ2-3; no clear D. Germline V CDR1 and CDR2: DFQATT, SNEGSKA (reference sequence). The CDR3 has 14 amino acids. Trimming shortened V by 0 bases and J by 6 bases, and 13 bases separated the two germline ends. The CDR3 coding sequence is TGCAGTGCTAGAGATGGAAAGACTCCCGATACGCAGTATTTT. Residues: CSARDGKTPDTQYF.

The CDR3 DNA is TGTGCCGCCGGACAGGTTACAGATACGCAGTATTTT. It is translated as CAAGQVTDTQYF. The V call is TRBV7-8, the J call TRBJ2-3; TRBD1 matches at 7 bases. The CDR3 loop spans 12 amino acids. Looked up from germline, CDR1 is SGHVS and CDR2 is FQNEAQ. Trimming removed 11 bases from V and 3 bases from J; junction bases left unmatched: 5.

Only a few counts were recorded for this clonotype. The chain is built from TRBV29-1 and TRBJ1-1, with a weak D call TRBD1 (5 bases). The germline CDR1 and CDR2 sequences are SQVTM and ANQGSEA. V dropped 3 bases and J dropped 0 bases, with 14 bases sitting between them. The CDR3 contains 15 residues. In DNA, the CDR3 is TGCAGCGTTGATTTGGGGGGGACGATGAACACTGAAGCTTTCTTT. This translates into CSVDLGGTMNTEAFF.

The rearrangement uses TRBV7-9 and TRBJ1-1; 7 bases fit TRBD1. This CDR3 comprises 15 residues. The germline V gene encodes CDR1 SEHNR and CDR2 FQNEAQ (reference sequence). V trimming: 5 bases; J trimming: 3 bases; junction bases outside the gene matches: 9. CDR3 in amino acids: CASSLIDRAYTEAFF. Written as DNA, the CDR3 is TGTGCCAGCAGCCTAATTGACAGGGCCTACACTGAAGCTTTCTTT.

This clonotype turned up a few times. The chain has TRBV9 and TRBJ1-2; 9 bases agree with TRBD1. CDR3 length equals 15 residues. V lost 0 bases, J lost 7 bases, and 7 bases stayed unmatched. Per the germline V gene, CDR1 is SGDLS and CDR2 is YYNGEE. CDR3 sequence (DNA): TGTGCCAGCAGCGTAGAACAGGGGGCGGCCGGTGGCTACACCTTC. Amino acids: CASSVEQGAAGGYTF.

The table lists this clonotype with a few counts. The chain joins TRBV12-3 or TRBV12-4 to TRBJ1-1, with 7 nucleotides matching TRBD1. The V gene end was trimmed by 6 bases and the J gene end by 4 bases; junction bases not matched to a gene: 8. The CDR3 has 14 amino acids. CDR3 amino acids: CASRTGTVGTEAFF. CDR3 nucleotides: TGTGCCAGCAGAACCGGGACAGTCGGCACTGAAGCTTTCTTT.